What follows are 2 T cell receptor beta chains derived from one specimen sequenced in a study of cytomegalovirus exposure and HLA in healthy donors. Amplification used 60 Vbeta primers and 13 Jbeta primers. Profiling relied on immunoSEQ multiplex PCR, and the TCRdb table lists in-frame clones only, not all of them. The data show approximately 100,000 clones, with approximately 76% seen just once and around 7.7% held by the top ten. Sequencing was carried out using PBMCs. Receptors originate from a woman in her forties or fifties in good health and CMV-seropositive.

V gene TRBV7-2 combines with J gene TRBJ2-7; 10 positions match TRBD1. V lost 2 bases and J lost 6; bases outside the gene matches: 7. CDR3 length: 15 residues. Germline-derived CDR1 and CDR2 are SGHTA and FQGNSA. This CDR3 reads CASSLKGTGVGEQYF. CDR3 bases: TGTGCCAGCAGCTTAAAAGGGACAGGGGTCGGCGAGCAGTACTTC.

For the CDR3, the DNA is TGTGCCAGCAGCCCTTGGGACAGGGAGGCTAACTATGGCTACACCTTC. It codes for CASSPWDREANYGYTF. The gene calls are TRBV21-1 and TRBJ1-2; TRBD1 was called by the table and not checked on the DNA. TRBV21-1 is an annotated pseudogene. The CDR3 totals 16 residues.